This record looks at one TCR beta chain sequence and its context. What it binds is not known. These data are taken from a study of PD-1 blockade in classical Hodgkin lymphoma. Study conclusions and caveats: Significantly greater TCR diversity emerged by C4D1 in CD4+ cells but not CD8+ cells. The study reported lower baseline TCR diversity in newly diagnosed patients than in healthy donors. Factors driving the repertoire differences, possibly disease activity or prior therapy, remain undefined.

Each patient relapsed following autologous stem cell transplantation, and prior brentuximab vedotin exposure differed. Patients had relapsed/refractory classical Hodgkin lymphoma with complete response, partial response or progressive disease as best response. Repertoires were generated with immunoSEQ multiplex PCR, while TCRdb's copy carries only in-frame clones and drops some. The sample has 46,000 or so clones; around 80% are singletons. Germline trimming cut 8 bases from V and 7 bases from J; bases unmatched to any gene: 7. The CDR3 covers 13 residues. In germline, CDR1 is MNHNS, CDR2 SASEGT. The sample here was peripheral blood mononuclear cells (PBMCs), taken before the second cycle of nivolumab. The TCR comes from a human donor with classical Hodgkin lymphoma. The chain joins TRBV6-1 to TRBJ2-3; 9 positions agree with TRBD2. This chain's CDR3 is CASGAGGPNTQYF. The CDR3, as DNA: TGTGCCAGCGGGGCGGGGGGGCCAAATACGCAGTATTTT.